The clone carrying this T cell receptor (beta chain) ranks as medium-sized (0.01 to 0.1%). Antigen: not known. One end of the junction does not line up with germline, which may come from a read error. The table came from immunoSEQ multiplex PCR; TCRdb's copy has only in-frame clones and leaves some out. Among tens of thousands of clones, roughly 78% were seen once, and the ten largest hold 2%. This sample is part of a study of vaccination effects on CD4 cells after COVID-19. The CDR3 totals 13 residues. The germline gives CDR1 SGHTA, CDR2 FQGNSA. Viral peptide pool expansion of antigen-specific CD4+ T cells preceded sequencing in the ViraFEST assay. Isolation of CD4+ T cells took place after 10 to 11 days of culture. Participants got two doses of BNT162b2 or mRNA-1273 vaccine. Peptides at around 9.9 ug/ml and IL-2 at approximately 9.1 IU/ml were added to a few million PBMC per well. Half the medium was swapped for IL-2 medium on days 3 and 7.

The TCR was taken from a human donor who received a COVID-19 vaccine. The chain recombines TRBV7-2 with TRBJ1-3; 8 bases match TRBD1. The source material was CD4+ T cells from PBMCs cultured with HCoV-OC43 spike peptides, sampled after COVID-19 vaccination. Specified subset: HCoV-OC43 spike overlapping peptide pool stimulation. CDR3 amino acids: CASSFYRGDRLDF. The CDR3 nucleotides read TGTGCCAGCAGCTTCTACAGGGGGGATCGTCTGGATTTT.